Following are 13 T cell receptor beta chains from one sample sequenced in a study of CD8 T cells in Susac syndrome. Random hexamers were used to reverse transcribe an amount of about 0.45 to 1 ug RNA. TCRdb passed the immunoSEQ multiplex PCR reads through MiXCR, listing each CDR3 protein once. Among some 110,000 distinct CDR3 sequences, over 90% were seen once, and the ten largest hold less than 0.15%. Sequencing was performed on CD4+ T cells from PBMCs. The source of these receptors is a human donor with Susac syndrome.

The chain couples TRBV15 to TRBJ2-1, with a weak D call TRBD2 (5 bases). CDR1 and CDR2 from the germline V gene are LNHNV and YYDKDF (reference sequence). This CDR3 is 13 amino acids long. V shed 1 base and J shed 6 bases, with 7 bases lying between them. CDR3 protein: CATSRARANEQFF. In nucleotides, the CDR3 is TGTGCCACCAGCAGAGCGAGGGCCAATGAGCAGTTCTTC.

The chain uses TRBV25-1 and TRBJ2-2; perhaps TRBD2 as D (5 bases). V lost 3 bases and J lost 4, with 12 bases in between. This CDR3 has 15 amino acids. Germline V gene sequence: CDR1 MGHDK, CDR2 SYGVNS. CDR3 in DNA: TGTGCCAGCAGTGACCAGCAGACTATCACCGGGGAGCTGTTTTTT. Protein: CASSDQQTITGELFF.

Here the CDR3 reads CASMLAGSTDTQYF. In DNA form, the CDR3 reads TGTGCCAGCATGCTAGCGGGGTCCACAGATACGCAGTATTTT. The chain has TRBV2 and TRBJ2-3, with 9 bases fitting TRBD2. The V and J ends lost 7 bases and 2 bases, in that order; junction bases with no gene match: 4. Germline assignment: CDR1 SNHLY and CDR2 FYNNEI. CDR3 length: 14 amino acids.

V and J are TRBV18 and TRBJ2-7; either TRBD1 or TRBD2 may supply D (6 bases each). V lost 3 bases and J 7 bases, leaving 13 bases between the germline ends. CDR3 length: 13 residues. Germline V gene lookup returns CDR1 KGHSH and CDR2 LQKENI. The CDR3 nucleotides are TGTGCCAGCTCACCGGTAGGGGGGCCGGAGCAGTACTTC. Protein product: CASSPVGGPEQYF. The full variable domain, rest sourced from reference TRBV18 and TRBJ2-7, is NAGVMQNPRHLVRRRGQEARLRCSPMKGHSHVYWYRQLPEEGLKFMVYLQKENIIDESGMPKERFSAEFPKEGPSILRIQQVVRGDSAAYFCASSPVGGPEQYFGPGTRLTVT.

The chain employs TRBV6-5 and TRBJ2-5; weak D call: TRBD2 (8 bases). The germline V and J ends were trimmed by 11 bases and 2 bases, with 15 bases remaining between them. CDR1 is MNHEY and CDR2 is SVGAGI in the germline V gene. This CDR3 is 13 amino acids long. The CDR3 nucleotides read TGTGCCGTTCGGGAGGGGGCGCAAGAGACCCAGTACTTC. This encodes CAVREGAQETQYF.

As DNA, the CDR3 is TGTGCCATCAGAGGGAGTTTGGAGCAGTACTTC. Protein: CAIRGSLEQYF. The J gene is TRBJ2-7, the V gene TRBV10-3; TRBD2 is a possible D gene (5 bases). With 6 bases removed from V and 7 bases from J, the gap between germline ends came to 10 bases. Germline lookup yields CDR1 ENHRY and CDR2 SYGVKD. CDR3 length: 11 residues.

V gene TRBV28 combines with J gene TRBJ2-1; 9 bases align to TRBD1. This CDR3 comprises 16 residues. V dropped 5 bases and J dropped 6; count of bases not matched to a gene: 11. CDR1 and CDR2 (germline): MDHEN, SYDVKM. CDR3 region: CASSPLGQGKSNEQFF. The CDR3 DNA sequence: TGTGCCAGCAGTCCCCTGGGACAGGGCAAATCCAATGAGCAGTTCTTC. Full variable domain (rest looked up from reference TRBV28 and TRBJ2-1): DVKVTQSSRYLVKRTGEKVFLECVQDMDHENMFWYRQDPGLGLRLIYFSYDVKMKEKGDIPEGYSVSREKKERFSLILESASTNQTSMYLCASSPLGQGKSNEQFFGPGTRLTVL.

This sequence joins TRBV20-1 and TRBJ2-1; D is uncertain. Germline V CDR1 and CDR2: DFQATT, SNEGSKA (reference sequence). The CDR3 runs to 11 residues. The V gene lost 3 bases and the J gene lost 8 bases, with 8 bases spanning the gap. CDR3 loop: CSARKAYEQFF. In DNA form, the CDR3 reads TGCAGTGCTAGGAAAGCGTATGAGCAGTTCTTC.

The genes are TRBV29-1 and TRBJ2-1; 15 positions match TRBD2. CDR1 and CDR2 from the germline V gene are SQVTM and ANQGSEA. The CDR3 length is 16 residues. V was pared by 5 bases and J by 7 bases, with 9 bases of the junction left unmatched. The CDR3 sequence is CSVPRGLAGGRNEQFF. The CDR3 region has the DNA TGCAGCGTTCCCAGGGGACTAGCGGGAGGAAGGAATGAGCAGTTCTTC.

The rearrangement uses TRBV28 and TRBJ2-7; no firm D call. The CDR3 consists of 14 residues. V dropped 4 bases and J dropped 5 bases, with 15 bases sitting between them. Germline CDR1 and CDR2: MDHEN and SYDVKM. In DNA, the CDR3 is TGTGCCAGCAGTTCTGTGGTATCCAACGACGAGCAGTACTTC. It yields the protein CASSSVVSNDEQYF.

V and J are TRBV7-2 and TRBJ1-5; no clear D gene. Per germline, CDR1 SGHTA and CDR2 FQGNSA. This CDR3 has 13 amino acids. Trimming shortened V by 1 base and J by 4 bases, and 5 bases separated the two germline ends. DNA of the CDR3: TGTGCCAGCAGCTTAGAACAAAATCAGCCCCAGCATTTT. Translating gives CASSLEQNQPQHF.

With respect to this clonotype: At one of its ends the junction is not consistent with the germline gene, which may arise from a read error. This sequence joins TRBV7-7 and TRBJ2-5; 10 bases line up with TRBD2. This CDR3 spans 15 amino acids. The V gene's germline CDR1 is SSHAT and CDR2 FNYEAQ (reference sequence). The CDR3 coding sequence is TGTGCTAGCAGCTTAGGACTAGCGGTCCCTGAAACCCAGTACTTC. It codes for CASSLGLAVPETQYF.

The CDR3 DNA follows: TGTGCCAGCAGTTCGAACTACAATGAGCAGTTCTTC. It encodes CASSSNYNEQFF. The genes are TRBV27 and TRBJ2-1; D unclear. The V gene's germline CDR1 is MNHEY and CDR2 SMNVEV (reference sequence). The CDR3 totals 12 residues. Trimming took off 4 bases at V and 3 bases at J, with 4 bases between the two ends.